The 20 T cell receptor beta chains below all came from one sample that was sequenced in a study of T cell responses to AZD1222 COVID-19 vaccine. The protocol was immunoSEQ multiplex PCR, while the TCRdb copy is restricted to in-frame clones and leaves out a portion. The repertoire holds 95,000 to 120,000 clones, with about 91% as singletons. The starting material was peripheral blood, obtained 28 days after the second AZD1222 dose. All receptors come from an adult who received the AZD1222 COVID-19 vaccine.

This chain links TRBV11-2 with TRBJ1-2, with D maybe TRBD1 (5 bases). Germline values: CDR1 SGHAT, CDR2 FQNNGV. The germline V and J ends were trimmed by 6 bases and 2 bases, with 10 bases remaining between them. CDR3 length: 13 residues. CDR3 coding DNA: TGTGCCAGCAGGGCCGGGACGAACTATGGCTACACCTTC. The encoded protein is CASRAGTNYGYTF.

V gene TRBV4-2 combines with J gene TRBJ1-4, with TRBD1 identical over 8 bases. The J segment lost 4 bases and the V segment lost 7 bases, leaving 14 bases of the junction unmatched. Germline CDR1 is LGHNA and CDR2 is YNFKEQ. The CDR3 sequence is 17 residues long. The CDR3 loop reads CASTPRFATGVNEKLFF. As DNA, the CDR3 is TGTGCCAGCACCCCGCGGTTCGCGACAGGGGTTAATGAAAAACTGTTTTTT.

The chain is built from TRBV3-1 (or the pseudogene TRBV3-2) and TRBJ2-5; possibly TRBD1 for D (6 bases). The V end was cut by 4 bases, the J end by 5 bases, with 8 bases between. Germline V gene lookup returns CDR1 LGHDT and CDR2 YNNKEL (reference sequence). The CDR3 contains 12 residues. In DNA, the CDR3 is TGTGCCAGCAGCCCTCAGGGGGAGACCCAGTACTTC. Encoded protein: CASSPQGETQYF.

This chain joins TRBV28 and TRBJ2-5, with D possibly being TRBD2 (6 bases). CDR3 size: 13 residues. Germline V CDR1 and CDR2: MDHEN, SYDVKM. With 3 bases removed from V and 7 bases from J, the gap between germline ends came to 12 bases. As DNA, the CDR3 is TGTGCCAGCAGTTTGGGAGGAGAAGGGACCCAGTACTTC. It specifies CASSLGGEGTQYF.

The V gene is TRBV10-2, the J gene TRBJ2-5; D call uncertain. Germline lookup yields CDR1 WSHSY and CDR2 SAAADI. This CDR3 region has 12 residues. Deletions cut 7 bases from V and 3 bases from J, with 9 bases between. The CDR3 is CASTRSKETQYF. The CDR3 coding sequence is TGCGCCAGCACCCGCAGTAAAGAGACCCAGTACTTC.

The chain recombines TRBV20-1 with TRBJ1-1, with 7 bases matching TRBD1. The V gene end was trimmed by 3 bases and the J gene end by 1 base; junction bases not matched to a gene: 2. From germline, CDR1 is DFQATT and CDR2 SNEGSKA (reference sequence). The CDR3 has 13 amino acids. In DNA, the CDR3 is TGCAGTGCTAGTAACAGGGGGAACACTGAAGCTTTCTTT. It codes for CSASNRGNTEAFF.

The CDR3 is CASMGGQETQYF. The CDR3 DNA reads TGTGCCAGCATGGGGGGCCAAGAGACCCAGTACTTC. This chain connects TRBV6-1 to TRBJ2-5; possible D gene TRBD2, 6 bases. The germline CDR1 and CDR2 sequences are MNHNS and SASEGT. The CDR3 length is 12 residues. With 7 bases removed from V and 1 base from J, the gap between germline ends came to 7 bases.

The chain recombines TRBV7-2 with TRBJ2-5; 7 nucleotides agree with TRBD2. Unmatched junction bases numbered 9, after V lost 4 bases and J lost 10 bases. CDR1 is SGHTA, CDR2 FQGNSA, per germline. The length of the CDR3 is 13 residues. CDR3 nucleotides: TGTGCCAGCAGCTCTGGACTAGTAAAGGACCAGTACTTC. This codes for CASSSGLVKDQYF.

The V and J genes are TRBV11-2 and TRBJ1-2; 8 positions agree with TRBD1. CDR1 and CDR2 from the germline V gene are SGHAT and FQNNGV. The V segment lost 5 bases and the J segment 4 bases; nucleotides outside the gene matches: 3. The CDR3 length is 13 residues. The CDR3 region has the DNA TGTGCCAGCAGCGGGGGGACAGGCTATGGCTACACCTTC. Translating gives CASSGGTGYGYTF.

This chain uses TRBV18 with TRBJ1-6, with D unresolved. Germline V gives CDR1 KGHSH, CDR2 LQKENI. The CDR3 totals 13 residues. The ends were cut back, 6 bases at V and 12 bases at J, with 15 bases in the middle. The CDR3 nucleotides are TGTGCCAGCTCCCCCACGTTGGAAAAACCCCTCCACTTT. Translated: CASSPTLEKPLHF.

The gene calls are TRBV7-8 and TRBJ2-7; D call uncertain. V gave up 3 bases and J gave up 0 bases, with 12 bases separating them. CDR3 length: 15 residues. CDR1 and CDR2 from the germline V gene are SGHVS and FQNEAQ. This CDR3 reads CASSFPTTLSYEQYF. CDR3 in DNA: TGTGCCAGCAGCTTCCCCACGACCCTCTCCTACGAGCAGTACTTC.

The chain uses TRBV27 and TRBJ1-1; D is ambiguous. V lost 0 bases to trimming and J lost 4 bases, with 9 bases between them. In germline, CDR1 is MNHEY, CDR2 SMNVEV (reference sequence). This CDR3 has 14 amino acids. CDR3 sequence reads: CASSLSVFRTEAFF. DNA for the CDR3: TGTGCCAGCAGTTTATCGGTGTTTCGCACTGAAGCTTTCTTT.

V and J are TRBV11-3 and TRBJ2-5; 9 bases agree with TRBD1. Trimming took 1 base from V and 4 from J; bases not matched to a gene: 13. This CDR3 is built from 18 residues. The germline gives CDR1 SGHNT, CDR2 YENEEA. CDR3 residues: CASSLGLFGTGSRETQYF. Here the CDR3 DNA reads TGTGCCAGCAGCTTAGGTCTTTTCGGGACAGGGAGTCGAGAGACCCAGTACTTC.

In its sample, this clone was seen once. The V call is TRBV11-2, the J call TRBJ1-3; D remains unclear. Trimming stripped 2 bases from V and 7 bases from J, with 12 bases between. CDR3 size: 14 residues. Germline CDR1 is SGHAT and CDR2 is FQNNGV. This CDR3 reads CASSLSAVRNTIYF. The CDR3 region has the DNA TGTGCCAGCAGCTTATCGGCAGTTCGGAACACCATATATTTT.

The chain uses TRBV6-2 or TRBV6-3 and TRBJ1-3; D call uncertain. CDR3 length equals 15 residues. CDR1 is MNHEY, CDR2 SVGEGT, per germline. V was clipped by 7 bases and J by 0 bases, with 13 bases between them. This chain's CDR3 is CASTPGGLSGNTIYF. CDR3 in DNA: TGTGCCAGCACCCCAGGCGGTCTCTCTGGAAACACCATATATTTT.

This clone occurred once. V gene TRBV12-5 combines with J gene TRBJ2-7; D possibly matches TRBD1 or TRBD2 (7 bases each). CDR1 and CDR2 (germline): LGHNT, FRNRAP. With 6 bases removed from V and 3 bases from J, the gap between germline ends came to 15 bases. There are 14 residues in the CDR3. CDR3 protein: CASGPGGAFYEQYF. The CDR3 region has the DNA TGTGCTAGTGGACCAGGGGGGGCCTTCTACGAGCAGTACTTC.

The chain carries TRBV5-4 and TRBJ2-2, with 7 nucleotides matching TRBD1. This CDR3 is built from 15 residues. The V and J ends lost 4 bases and 6 bases, in that order; junction bases with no gene match: 9. Looked up from germline, CDR1 is SGHNT and CDR2 is YYREEE (reference sequence). The DNA of the CDR3 is TGTGCCAGCAGCGGGCCAACAGGGGTAGCCGGGGAGCTGTTTTTT. It codes for CASSGPTGVAGELFF.

The V call is TRBV5-1, the J call TRBJ1-1, with TRBD1 identical over 8 bases. Germline CDR1 and CDR2: SGHRS and YFSETQ. V shed 4 bases, J shed 10 bases, and the junction held 6 bases outside the gene matches. The CDR3 consists of 12 residues. CDR3 sequence (DNA): TGCGCCAGCAGCCCTCGGACAGGGAGAGCTTTCTTT. Translated: CASSPRTGRAFF.

V gene TRBV7-9 combines with J gene TRBJ2-7, with 10 nucleotides matching TRBD1. The CDR3 runs 15 residues. Germline trimming cut 4 bases from V and 5 bases from J; bases unmatched to any gene: 8. CDR1 and CDR2 (germline): SEHNR, FQNEAQ (reference sequence). The CDR3 sequence is CASSSAPGQGNEQYF. As DNA, the CDR3 is TGTGCCAGCAGCTCGGCGCCGGGACAGGGGAACGAGCAGTACTTC.

The chain uses TRBV6-5 and TRBJ2-2, with 12 bases lining up with TRBD2. Looked up from germline, CDR1 is MNHEY and CDR2 is SVGAGI. J was trimmed by 6 bases and V by 2 bases; bases with no gene match: 4. CDR3 length: 16 residues. The CDR3 sequence: CASSYGLAGGPGELFF. The CDR3 nucleotides are TGTGCCAGCAGTTACGGGCTAGCGGGGGGGCCCGGGGAGCTGTTTTTT.